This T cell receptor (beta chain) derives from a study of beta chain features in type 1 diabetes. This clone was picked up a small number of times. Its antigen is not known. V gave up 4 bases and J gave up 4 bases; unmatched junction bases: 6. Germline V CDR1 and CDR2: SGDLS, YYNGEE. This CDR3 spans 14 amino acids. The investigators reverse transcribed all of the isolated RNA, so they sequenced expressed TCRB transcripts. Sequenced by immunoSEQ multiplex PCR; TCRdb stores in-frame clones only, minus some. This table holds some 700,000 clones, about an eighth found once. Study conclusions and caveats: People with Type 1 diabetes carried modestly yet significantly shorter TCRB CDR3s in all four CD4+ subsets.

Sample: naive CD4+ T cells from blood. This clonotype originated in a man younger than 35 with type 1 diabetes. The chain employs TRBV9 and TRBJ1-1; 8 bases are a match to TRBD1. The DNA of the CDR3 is TGTGCCAGCAGCTCCTGGACAGGGTCCACTGAAGCTTTCTTT. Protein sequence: CASSSWTGSTEAFF. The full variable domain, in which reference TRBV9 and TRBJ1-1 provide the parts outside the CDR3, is DSGVTQTPKHLITATGQRVTLRCSPRSGDLSVYWYQQSLDQGLQFLIQYYNGEERAKGNILERFSAQQFPDLHSELNLSSLELGDSALYFCASSSWTGSTEAFFGQGTRLTVV.